The 32 T cell receptor beta chains listed next were all sequenced from one sample in a study of EBV T-cell therapy then PD-1 blockade in nasopharyngeal carcinoma (dated by TCRdb to the early 2020s). Libraries were built with the immunoSEQ multiplex PCR assay. TCRdb provides this immuneACCESS table in a form limited to in-frame rearrangements. Some clones are lacking; in checked studies, under half of them reflect an unresolved V gene, and why the rest are absent is not known. The table for this sample lists 20,000 or so clones; about 81% of them were counted only once. The ten largest clonotypes hold around 29% of the sample. These receptors' targets are unknown. The sample's time point label is to be understood as: 266 days after commencement of treatment, after nivolumab therapy. This sample's treatment or condition label indicates: AdE1-LMPpoly-expanded autologous EBV-specific T-cell therapy followed by anti-PD-1 nivolumab.

Source: CD8+ T cells from blood, taken around day 260 from a patient whose treatment included autologous EBV-specific T cells and nivolumab. These receptors all stem from a man aged 35 to 55 with nasopharyngeal carcinoma.

This clone has a handful of counts. The V gene is TRBV15, the J gene TRBJ2-6; tentatively, D is TRBD1 (6 bases). V was clipped by 5 bases and J by 1 base, with 9 bases between them. The CDR3 consists of 15 residues. CDR1 is LNHNV and CDR2 is YYDKDF in the germline V gene (reference sequence). As DNA, the CDR3 is TGTGCCACCAGCCAGGACAGTTCTGGGGCCAACGTCCTGACTTTC. As protein: CATSQDSSGANVLTF.

The CDR3 sequence: CATSRDANTGELFF. The CDR3 bases are TGTGCCACCAGCAGAGACGCGAACACCGGGGAGCTGTTTTTT. The chain couples TRBV15 to TRBJ2-2; no definite D call. Germline loops: CDR1 LNHNV, CDR2 YYDKDF (reference sequence). The V and J ends lost 0 bases and 0 bases respectively, with 2 bases between them. The CDR3 runs 14 residues.

J is TRBJ2-2 and V is TRBV27; tentatively, D is TRBD1 or TRBD2 (6 bases each). V was pared by 7 bases and J by 7 bases, with 22 bases between. This CDR3 has 16 amino acids. Germline V gives CDR1 MNHEY, CDR2 SMNVEV (reference sequence). The CDR3 region is CASTWGAGTVHGELFF. CDR3 in DNA: TGTGCCAGCACCTGGGGGGCAGGGACTGTTCACGGGGAGCTGTTTTTT.

The V and J genes are TRBV5-1 and TRBJ2-7; D is ambiguous. The CDR3 runs 15 residues. V lost 0 bases to trimming and J lost 0 bases, with 10 bases between them. The germline V gene has CDR1 SGHRS and CDR2 YFSETQ. DNA of the CDR3: TGCGCCAGCAGCTTGGGGCAGGCAAGCTCCTACGAGCAGTACTTC. Protein: CASSLGQASSYEQYF.

The chain uses TRBV6-5 and TRBJ1-4; TRBD1 matches 8 bases. Germline loops: CDR1 MNHEY, CDR2 SVGAGI. The CDR3 totals 15 residues. V shed 9 bases, J shed 7 bases, and the junction held 13 bases outside the gene matches. CDR3 protein: CASRRGRFFGEKLFF. CDR3 nucleotides: TGTGCCAGTCGCAGGGGGCGTTTCTTCGGTGAAAAACTGTTTTTT.

This chain joins TRBV21-1 and TRBJ2-3; TRBD2, as called in the table, went unchecked against the DNA. TRBV21-1 corresponds to a pseudogene. This CDR3 is built from 20 residues. This chain's CDR3 is CASSPTLGTSGAPSTDTQYF. The CDR3 DNA is TGTGCCAGCAGCCCTACCCTGGGGACTAGCGGGGCGCCTAGCACAGATACGCAGTATTTT.

As regards this clone: Since a far larger clone is one base different, this is likely a read error. The chain carries TRBV6-5 and TRBJ1-2, with 9 bases lining up with TRBD1. J gave up 4 bases and V 2 bases, and 5 bases lay outside the gene matches. The CDR3 totals 15 residues. Germline V CDR1 and CDR2: MNHEY, SVGAGI. The CDR3 loop is CASSYRTGASYGYTF. For the CDR3, the DNA is TGTGCCAGCAGTTACCGGACAGGGGCATCCTATGGCTACACCTTC.

V and J are TRBV6-4 and TRBJ1-5; 7 bases map to TRBD1. CDR1 and CDR2 from the germline V gene are MRHNA and SNTAGT. The CDR3 totals 15 residues. V lost 5 bases and J lost 7; bases outside the gene matches: 11. CDR3 in DNA: TGTGCCAGCAGTTCCTCGGACAGGTTGGGACAGCCCCAGCATTTT. Its protein is CASSSSDRLGQPQHF.

The sample holds one count of this clone. The CDR3 reads CASYRGPEAFF. For the CDR3, the DNA is TGTGCCAGCTACAGGGGGCCTGAAGCTTTCTTT. The chain employs TRBV2 and TRBJ1-1; TRBD1 matches 9 bases. The V gene's germline CDR1 is SNHLY and CDR2 FYNNEI. The junction had 1 base not matched to a gene; V was cut back by 8 bases and J by 6 bases. The CDR3 has 11 amino acids.

This chain connects TRBV2 to TRBJ1-5, with 11 nucleotides matching TRBD1. This CDR3 has 14 residues. Per the germline V gene, CDR1 is SNHLY and CDR2 is FYNNEI. V gave up 8 bases and J gave up 6 bases; unmatched junction bases: 6. This chain's CDR3 is CASGPGQGGQPQHF. The CDR3 DNA reads as TGTGCCAGCGGCCCGGGACAGGGGGGTCAGCCCCAGCATTTT.

This chain connects TRBV15 to TRBJ1-4; possible D gene TRBD1, 6 bases. CDR1 and CDR2 from the germline V gene are LNHNV and YYDKDF (reference sequence). This CDR3 is 14 amino acids long. Trimming took 3 bases from V and 5 from J, leaving 10 bases between them. The CDR3 protein is CATSSGQRNEKLFF. The CDR3 nucleotides read TGTGCCACCAGCAGTGGACAGCGCAATGAAAAACTGTTTTTT.

This chain links TRBV7-2 with TRBJ1-5; D remains unclear. This CDR3 has 15 amino acids. Per germline, CDR1 SGHTA and CDR2 FQGNSA. V dropped 5 bases and J dropped 1 base, with 12 bases sitting between them. The CDR3 protein is CASSLGLGSNQPQHF. The CDR3, as DNA: TGTGCCAGCAGCCTCGGCCTGGGGAGCAATCAGCCCCAGCATTTT.

The V gene is TRBV2, the J gene TRBJ2-7; TRBD1 is a possible D gene (7 bases). This CDR3 is built from 13 residues. V was cut by 8 bases and J by 2 bases, with 13 bases left in between. Germline values: CDR1 SNHLY, CDR2 FYNNEI. In DNA, the CDR3 is TGTGCCAGCGCCGACAGGGAGGCCTACGAGCAGTACTTC. Translated, it gives CASADREAYEQYF. The full variable domain, with the rest looked up from reference TRBV2 and TRBJ2-7, is EPEVTQTPSHQVTQMGQEVILRCVPISNHLYFYWYRQILGQKVEFLVSFYNNEISEKSEIFDDQFSVERPDGSNFTLKIRSTKLEDSAMYFCASADREAYEQYFGPGTRLTVT.

The chain carries TRBV6-6 and TRBJ1-3, with D maybe TRBD1 (5 bases). There are 16 residues in the CDR3. Germline assignment: CDR1 MNHNY and CDR2 SVGAGI (reference sequence). V was cut by 2 bases and J by 3 bases, with 14 bases left in between. CDR3 sequence reads: CASSYREGAGGNTIYF. CDR3 DNA: TGTGCCAGCAGTTACAGGGAAGGGGCAGGTGGAAACACCATATATTTT.

This clone was found once. The rearrangement links TRBV7-6 to TRBJ2-7; 7 nucleotides line up with TRBD2. This CDR3 comprises 14 residues. Germline CDR1 reads SGHVS; CDR2 reads FNYEAQ. Trimming removed 2 bases from V and 3 bases from J; junction bases left unmatched: 4. The CDR3 coding sequence is TGTGCCAGCAGCTTAAGGAGCGGGGACTACGAGCAGTACTTC. It translates to CASSLRSGDYEQYF.

The CDR3 bases are TGTGCCACCGAGGGACAGTCCTATGGCTACACCTTC. It codes for CATEGQSYGYTF. The chain couples TRBV7-9 to TRBJ1-2; the match to TRBD1 covers 7 bases. Germline V gene data show CDR1 as SEHNR and CDR2 as FQNEAQ (reference sequence). The V segment lost 10 bases and the J segment 4 bases; nucleotides outside the gene matches: 6. This CDR3 region has 12 residues.

CDR3 bases: TGTGCCAGCAGTTACTCGGAGGGGGCCTATGGCTACACCTTC. Its protein is CASSYSEGAYGYTF. The chain has TRBV6-5 and TRBJ1-2; 7 bases align to TRBD1. The germline V gene has CDR1 MNHEY and CDR2 SVGAGI. The ends lost 0 bases at V and 4 bases at J; junction bases unmatched: 2. CDR3 length equals 14 residues.

V and J are TRBV7-9 and TRBJ2-7; 11 nucleotides agree with TRBD2. The ends lost 1 base at V and 3 bases at J; junction bases unmatched: 8. This CDR3 contains 17 residues. Germline V gives CDR1 SEHNR, CDR2 FQNEAQ (reference sequence). The CDR3 bases are TGTGCCAGCAGCTTAGGAAGAATAGCGGGGGGGAACTACGAGCAGTACTTC. It yields the protein CASSLGRIAGGNYEQYF.

Remarks on this clone: Other DNA variants within this sample encode the same CDR3. This chain uses TRBV6-5 with TRBJ1-1; D call uncertain. This CDR3 is 13 amino acids long. V was trimmed by 2 bases and J by 1 base, leaving 5 bases between them. Per the germline V gene, CDR1 is MNHEY and CDR2 is SVGAGI. CDR3 in DNA: TGTGCCAGCAGTTACGGTGGGAACACTGAAGCTTTCTTT. It codes for CASSYGGNTEAFF.

The chain carries TRBV6-4 and TRBJ2-1; the match to TRBD2 covers 10 bases. Germline V CDR1 and CDR2: MRHNA, SNTAGT. CDR3 size: 15 residues. The junction had 8 bases not matched to a gene; V was cut back by 6 bases and J by 6 bases. The CDR3 region is CASSPLAGEGNEQFF. CDR3 sequence (DNA): TGTGCCAGCAGCCCCCTAGCGGGGGAAGGCAATGAGCAGTTCTTC.

The rearrangement links TRBV27 to TRBJ1-6; unclear D gene. Trimming shortened V by 3 bases and J by 10 bases, and 10 bases separated the two germline ends. This CDR3 comprises 13 residues. Germline CDR1 reads MNHEY; CDR2 reads SMNVEV (reference sequence). CDR3 loop: CASSLTGWSPLHF. CDR3 DNA: TGTGCCAGCAGTTTGACGGGTTGGTCACCCCTCCACTTT.

The chain combines TRBV6-2 or TRBV6-3 with TRBJ2-3; D is undetermined. Germline-derived CDR1 and CDR2 are MNHEY and SVGEGT. The CDR3 sequence is 14 residues long. V was shortened by 2 bases and J by 2 bases, with 8 bases between the two germline ends. As DNA, the CDR3 is TGTGCCAGCAGTTACGGCAGTACCACAGATACGCAGTATTTT. This sequence encodes CASSYGSTTDTQYF.

The genes are TRBV9 and TRBJ2-3, with 9 bases that match TRBD2. Germline CDR1 is SGDLS and CDR2 is YYNGEE. The J segment lost 1 base and the V segment lost 3 bases, leaving 6 bases of the junction unmatched. The CDR3 sequence is 16 residues long. CDR3 amino acids: CASSASSGGRTDTQYF. The CDR3 DNA sequence: TGTGCCAGCAGCGCGAGTAGCGGGGGCCGCACAGATACGCAGTATTTT.

The genes are TRBV25-1 and TRBJ2-1; D remains unclear. Germline V gene sequence: CDR1 MGHDK, CDR2 SYGVNS. V was trimmed by 2 bases and J by 4 bases, leaving 12 bases between them. This CDR3 is 15 amino acids long. The CDR3 reads CASSESGVPYNEQFF. CDR3 DNA sequence: TGTGCCAGCAGTGAAAGTGGGGTACCTTACAATGAGCAGTTCTTC.

This chain joins TRBV28 and TRBJ2-7, with D possibly matching TRBD1 (6 bases). V was trimmed by 7 bases and J by 4 bases, leaving 11 bases between them. Germline V CDR1 and CDR2: MDHEN, SYDVKM. This CDR3 is built from 12 residues. CDR3 amino acids: CASNGQFYEQYF. DNA of the CDR3: TGTGCCAGCAACGGACAGTTTTACGAGCAGTACTTC.

CDR3 in DNA: TGTGCCAGCAGTTTGGGGGACAGGGACACCGGGGAGCTGTTTTTT. Translation: CASSLGDRDTGELFF. This chain connects TRBV28 to TRBJ2-2; TRBD1 aligns across 9 bases. CDR3 length: 15 amino acids. The germline V gene has CDR1 MDHEN and CDR2 SYDVKM. Trimming at V came to 3 bases and at J to 3 bases, leaving 2 bases not matched to a gene. Full variable domain (outside the CDR3, taken from reference TRBV28 and TRBJ2-2): DVKVTQSSRYLVKRTGEKVFLECVQDMDHENMFWYRQDPGLGLRLIYFSYDVKMKEKGDIPEGYSVSREKKERFSLILESASTNQTSMYLCASSLGDRDTGELFFGEGSRLTVL.

The V gene is TRBV2, the J gene TRBJ1-4; TRBD1 matches at 7 bases. This CDR3 has 16 residues. Unmatched junction bases numbered 13, after V lost 8 bases and J lost 4 bases. Germline assignment: CDR1 SNHLY and CDR2 FYNNEI. CDR3 coding DNA: TGTGCCAGCGAGCCGGGACAGCGAGTCTATAATGAAAAACTGTTTTTT. Protein product: CASEPGQRVYNEKLFF.

This chain links TRBV28 with TRBJ2-2; D perhaps matches TRBD1 (6 bases). Between the trimmed V and J ends, which lost 6 bases and 2 bases, there was a span of 13 bases. The CDR3 spans 15 residues. Germline V CDR1 and CDR2: MDHEN, SYDVKM. The CDR3 reads CASSSDSGNTGELFF. In nucleotides, the CDR3 is TGTGCCAGCAGCTCGGACAGCGGAAACACCGGGGAGCTGTTTTTT.

In its sample, this clone was seen a few times. The V call is TRBV4-3, the J call TRBJ1-6; 9 positions agree with TRBD1. Germline V gene lookup returns CDR1 LGHNA and CDR2 YSLEER. This CDR3 spans 15 amino acids. V dropped 3 bases and J dropped 4; count of bases not matched to a gene: 1. CDR3: CASSQDRGYNSPLHF. CDR3 coding DNA: TGCGCCAGCAGCCAGGACAGGGGTTATAATTCACCCCTCCACTTT.

The CDR3 reads CASSLGGNTEAFF. CDR3 bases: TGCGCCAGCAGCCTAGGGGGGAACACTGAAGCTTTCTTT. V usage is TRBV4-1 and J usage is TRBJ1-1, with a tentative D call TRBD1 (6 bases). The CDR3 is 13 residues long. The V end was cut by 4 bases, the J end by 1 base, with 7 bases between. From germline, CDR1 is MGHRA and CDR2 YSYEKL.

The chain joins TRBV5-4 to TRBJ2-3, with D uncertain. CDR3 size: 12 residues. Germline CDR1 reads SGHNT; CDR2 reads YYREEE (reference sequence). The V end was cut by 1 base, the J end by 6 bases, with 6 bases between. In DNA form, the CDR3 reads TGTGCCAGCAGCTTGCCGTCGGATACGCAGTATTTT. It encodes CASSLPSDTQYF. Supplemented by reference TRBV5-4 and TRBJ2-3, the full variable domain reads ETGVTQSPTHLIKTRGQQVTLRCSSQSGHNTVSWYQQALGQGPQFIFQYYREEENGRGNFPPRFSGLQFPNYSSELNVNALELDDSALYLCASSLPSDTQYFGPGTRLTVL.

DNA for the CDR3: TGTGCCAGCAGTTACACTAGCGGGGGGGCAGAGACCCAGTACTTC. Its translation is CASSYTSGGAETQYF. V usage is TRBV6-2 or TRBV6-3 and J usage is TRBJ2-5, with 13 bases lining up with TRBD2. CDR1 and CDR2 from the germline V gene are MNHEY and SVGEGT. This CDR3 is built from 15 residues. V gave up 2 bases and J gave up 4 bases; unmatched junction bases: 1.